Sequencing of this TCR beta chain was carried out in a study of graft-versus-host responses after intestinal transplantation. Across the study: Transplant types were multivisceral, liver-intestinal, or isolated intestinal. The study, taken as a whole, reports: Allografts of one patient group, those with graft-donor T cell macrochimerism, had high graft-versus-host to host-versus-graft clonal ratios. Recipient marrow contained GvH clones, some of which appeared first in ileum or blood.

Some clones are missing from TCRdb's copy, which holds only in-frame ones; the method was immunoSEQ multiplex PCR. The sample carries 84,000 or so clones, around 87% recorded once. This CDR3 contains 15 residues. Germline CDR1 is LGHNA and CDR2 is YNFKEQ. V lost 1 base, J lost 1 base, and 11 bases lay in between. About this clone: Its specificity is not known.

Source: unstimulated CD8+ T cells sorted from spleen or lymph node cells, taken before transplant. This clonotype was sampled from a human donor who was the organ donor for an intestinal transplant. This chain connects TRBV4-2 to TRBJ2-7; unclear D gene. The CDR3 region has the DNA TGTGCCAGCAGCCAAGGCGTCGGGTCTTCCTACGAGCAGTACTTC. Residues: CASSQGVGSSYEQYF.